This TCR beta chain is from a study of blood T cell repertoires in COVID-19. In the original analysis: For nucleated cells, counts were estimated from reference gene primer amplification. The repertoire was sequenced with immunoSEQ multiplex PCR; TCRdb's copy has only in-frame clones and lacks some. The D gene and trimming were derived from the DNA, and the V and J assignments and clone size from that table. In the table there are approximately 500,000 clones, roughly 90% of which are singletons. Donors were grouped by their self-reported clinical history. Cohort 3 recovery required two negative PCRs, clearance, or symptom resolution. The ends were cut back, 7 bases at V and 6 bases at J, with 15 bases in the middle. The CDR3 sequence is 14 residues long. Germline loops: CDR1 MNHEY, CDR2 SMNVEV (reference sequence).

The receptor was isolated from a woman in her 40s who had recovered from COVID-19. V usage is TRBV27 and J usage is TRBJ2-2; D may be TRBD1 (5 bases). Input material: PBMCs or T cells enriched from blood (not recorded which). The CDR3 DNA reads TGTGCCAGCAAGTGGGGCGAAGGGCCCGGGGAGCTGTTTTTT. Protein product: CASKWGEGPGELFF.